This is a list of T cell receptor beta chains from one sample in a study of T cells in Graves' hyperthyroidism and ophthalmopathy. One entry per CDR3 protein, called by TCRdb with MiXCR from the multiplex PCR reads. This table holds 450,000 to 650,000 distinct CDR3 sequences, under 25% found once. The sequenced sample consisted of blood. Receptor source: a man aged 18-30 years with Graves' hyperthyroidism. CDR3s include the opening cysteine and the closing phenylalanine or tryptophan. The D gene is left open where the match is weak. Only part of the rows carry a size: once, few, many, or a class if the clone is expanded.

>TRBJ2-7|NA|TRBV27|many
TGTGCCAGCAGTTCTGGTGGGCTACTTTACGAGCAGTACTTC
CASSSGGLLYEQYF
>TRBJ1-2|NA|TRBV27|many
TGTGCCAGCAGTCCGCTTCCGAGGGGCTCATATGGCTACACCTTC
CASSPLPRGSYGYTF
>TRBJ2-2|NA|TRBV5-1|many
TGCGCCAGCAGCTCCAGGGCGACGAACACCGGGGAGCTGTTTTTT
CASSSRATNTGELFF
>TRBJ2-2|TRBD2|TRBV20-1|many
TGCAGTGCTTACACAGCGGGGGGGCCCGGGGAGCTGTTTTTT
CSAYTAGGPGELFF
>TRBJ1-1|NA|TRBV11-2|many
TGTGCCAGCAGCTTATCCTATCCGACTTGGGGGACGACTGAAGCTTTCTTT
CASSLSYPTWGTTEAFF
>TRBJ2-2|NA|TRBV12-3/TRBV12-4|few
TGTGCCAGCAGTTTTTTTCGCGCCGGGGAGCTGTTTTTT
CASSFFRAGELFF
>TRBJ1-1|NA|TRBV15|many
TGTGCCACCAGCAGAGATAGGGCAGGGAACACTGAAGCTTTCTTT
CATSRDRAGNTEAFF
>TRBJ1-1|NA|TRBV20-1|many
TGCAGTGCGGTTGCAGGGGATGCTGAAGCTTTCTTT
CSAVAGDAEAFF
>TRBJ2-5|NA|TRBV15|NA
TGTGCCACCAGCAGAGCGCCAGGAGCCCAAGAGACCCAGTACTTC
CATSRAPGAQETQYF
>TRBJ1-1|TRBD1|TRBV5-1|few
TGCGCCAGCAGCTTCCCTCTAGACAGGGCGAACACTGAAGCTTTCTTT
CASSFPLDRANTEAFF
>TRBJ1-2|NA|TRBV5-1|NA
TGCGCCAGCAGCACATCAGGGGTCTTTGGCTACACCTTC
CASSTSGVFGYTF
>TRBJ2-5|NA|TRBV12-3/TRBV12-4|NA
TGTGCCAGCACTCTCGGCGGGTTGGAGCAAGAGACCCAGTACTTC
CASTLGGLEQETQYF
>TRBJ2-7|TRBD1|TRBV27|many
TGTGCCAGCAGTTTTTCCTGGGACAGGCCCGAGCAGTACTTC
CASSFSWDRPEQYF
>TRBJ2-7|TRBD1|TRBV3-1|many
TGTGCCAGCAGCCAAGTGAGGGACAGCTACGAGCAGTACTTC
CASSQVRDSYEQYF
>TRBJ2-5|TRBD2|TRBV3-1|NA
TGTGCCAGCAGCCTCCGCCTTTCCGGGACTACCATGGGAAGGGAGACCCAGTACTTC
CASSLRLSGTTMGRETQYF
>TRBJ1-5|TRBD1|TRBV28|many
TGTGCCAGCAGTTTCGGGACAGCCTCGAATCAGCCCCAGCATTTT
CASSFGTASNQPQHF
>TRBJ1-5|NA|TRBV19|few
TGTGCCAGTAGTATTTTACCAGGCAAGGGTCAGCCCCAGCATTTT
CASSILPGKGQPQHF
>TRBJ1-2|NA|TRBV12-3/TRBV12-4|NA
TGTGCCAGCAGCAGAAAAACAGGACGCTATGGCTACACCTTC
CASSRKTGRYGYTF
>TRBJ2-7|NA|TRBV10-3|few
TGTGCCATCAGTGGGGACGGTTCCTACGAACAGTACTTC
CAISGDGSYEQYF
>TRBJ1-2|NA|TRBV6-1|NA
TGTGCCAGCGTAAGAGGACCCCTAGATAACTATGGCTACACCTTC
CASVRGPLDNYGYTF
>TRBJ1-5|TRBD1|TRBV29-1|NA
TGCAGCGTGAGGACAGGGGGCGGCAATCAGCCCCAGCATTTT
CSVRTGGGNQPQHF
>TRBJ2-7|TRBD2|TRBV7-2|many
TGTGCCAGCAGCTTAGTCGGGGGGGATATTTACGAGCAGTACTTC
CASSLVGGDIYEQYF
>TRBJ1-2|NA|TRBV25-1|many
TGTGCCAGCAACGGGCCGGGACCCGCCTGGGAAGGCTACACCTTC
CASNGPGPAWEGYTF
>TRBJ2-7|NA|TRBV2|many
TGTGCCAGCCTCTTAGTAGGGGGGCCCTACGAGCAGTACTTC
CASLLVGGPYEQYF
>TRBJ2-2|NA|TRBV19|NA
TGTGCCAGTGAGGACACGAACACCGGGGAGCTGTTTTTT
CASEDTNTGELFF
>TRBJ2-5|NA|TRBV2|many
TGTGCCAGCCTAAAAACAAGAGGGGTCTACCAAGAGACCCAGTACTTC
CASLKTRGVYQETQYF
>TRBJ1-2|NA|TRBV19|many
TGTGCCAGTAGTCCCTCGGTGGGGCAGCTGGCGAATACCTTC
CASSPSVGQLANTF
>TRBJ1-1|NA|TRBV20-1|NA
TGCAGTGGTCACTGGTCTCTTCTTAACACTGAAGCTTTCTTT
CSGHWSLLNTEAFF
>TRBJ2-7|TRBD2|TRBV9|NA
TGTGCCAGCAGCGTAGCTAGCGGGGGGCCCGAAGGGCCTCACGAGCAGTACTTC
CASSVASGGPEGPHEQYF
>TRBJ2-5|NA|TRBV12-3/TRBV12-4|NA
TGTGCCAGCAGGCAATTCCCCCAAGGCCAAGAGACCCAGTACTTC
CASRQFPQGQETQYF
>TRBJ1-5|NA|TRBV20-1|many
TGCAGTGCTAGACAGGGAAGCCAGCCCCAGCATTTT
CSARQGSQPQHF
>TRBJ1-1|NA|TRBV2|many
TGTGCCAGCAGTGGGGAGAGATTGAACACTGAAGCTTTCTTT
CASSGERLNTEAFF
>TRBJ1-2|NA|TRBV5-6|NA
TGTGTCAGCAGCTTGGCCCCCGGGAATATTGATGGCTACACCTTC
CVSSLAPGNIDGYTF
>TRBJ2-7|NA|TRBV7-3|NA
TGTGCCAGCAGCCTCCAGCCCTCCTACGAGCAGTACTTC
CASSLQPSYEQYF
>TRBJ2-7|TRBD2|TRBV11-1|NA
TGTGCCAGCAGCTTAGGGGTCCGACGAGCGGGGGGACTCGACGAGCAGTACTTC
CASSLGVRRAGGLDEQYF
>TRBJ2-2|TRBD2|TRBV6-4|NA
TGTGCCAGCAGTCCGCATAGCGGGGGGGCCGGGACCGGGGAGCTGTTTTTT
CASSPHSGGAGTGELFF
>TRBJ1-3|TRBD1|TRBV11-2|NA
TGTGCCAGCAGCTTAGGAGGGACAGGGACTGGAAACACCATATATTTT
CASSLGGTGTGNTIYF
>TRBJ1-2|NA|TRBV7-9|many
TGTGCCAGCAGCCCGGCCGGGGGGGGAGACTATGGCTACACCTTC
CASSPAGGGDYGYTF
>TRBJ2-7|TRBD2|TRBV11-2|NA
TGTGCCAGCCGATCCTCTAGCGGGAGTTACGAGCAGTACTTC
CASRSSSGSYEQYF
>TRBJ1-1|NA|TRBV5-1|NA
TGCGCCAGCAGCTTGGAAGGTCCCACTGAAGCTTTCTTT
CASSLEGPTEAFF
>TRBJ2-3|NA|TRBV5-1|NA
TGCGCCAGCAGCACGGGACGCTCTAGCACAGATACGCAGTATTTT
CASSTGRSSTDTQYF
>TRBJ2-7|NA|TRBV11-2|NA
TGTGCCAGCAGCTTAGGAGGCGGGTATCACTACGAGCAGTACTTC
CASSLGGGYHYEQYF
>TRBJ2-7|NA|TRBV6-2/TRBV6-3|many
TGTGCCAGCAGTCCGTGGGGTCTGACGACGAGCCAGTACTTC
CASSPWGLTTSQYF
>TRBJ1-1|NA|TRBV20-1|many
TGCAGTGCTAGAGTACGGGAGAACACTGAAGCTTTCTTT
CSARVRENTEAFF
>TRBJ2-4|NA|TRBV2|NA
TGTGCCAGCAGCCGCCCAGGGGCGGACATTCAGTACTTC
CASSRPGADIQYF
>TRBJ2-4|NA|TRBV20-1|few
TGCAGTGCCTCTATACCGGGGGACATTAAGTACTTC
CSASIPGDIKYF
>TRBJ1-1|TRBD1|TRBV6-2/TRBV6-3|many
TGTGCCAGCAGGGAGACAGGGAATCCTGAAGCTTTCTTT
CASRETGNPEAFF
>TRBJ1-3|NA|TRBV29-1|NA
TGCAGCGTCCATGGGGAACCTCTCGGAAACACCATATATTTT
CSVHGEPLGNTIYF
>TRBJ1-2|TRBD1|TRBV12-3/TRBV12-4|NA
TGTGCCAGCAGCCCCCGACAGGGGGCCTATGGCTACACCTTC
CASSPRQGAYGYTF
>TRBJ1-2|NA|TRBV12-3/TRBV12-4|many
TGTGCCAGCAGTTTGTGGGACGACTATGGCTACACCTTC
CASSLWDDYGYTF
>TRBJ1-1|NA|TRBV28|many
TGTGCCAGCACCAGCTTGAACACTGAAGCTTTCTTT
CASTSLNTEAFF